The source of this T cell receptor beta chain is a study of cytomegalovirus exposure and HLA in healthy donors. Study findings and constraints: As immune exposure information, only CMV serostatus was available. Three CMV-associated chains proved CMV antigen-specific in vitro.

In the case of this clone: Its specificity is unknown.

The PCR used 60 Vbeta and 13 Jbeta primers. Clones were sequenced by immunoSEQ multiplex PCR, and TCRdb holds only the in-frame ones, with some missing. The table has around 140,000 clones, 75% to 80% seen once; the top ten hold 2% to 3%. The clonotype originates from a woman between 18 and 30 years old in good health and CMV-seropositive. The sequencing input was PBMCs.

CDR3 amino acids: CASSILDRVKGEQYF. DNA for the CDR3: TGTGCCAGCAGCATCCTGGACAGGGTGAAGGGCGAGCAGTACTTC. The V call is TRBV5-6, the J call TRBJ2-7; TRBD1 aligns across 8 bases. Germline V gene data show CDR1 as SGHDT and CDR2 as YYEEEE. There are 15 residues in the CDR3. V gave up 4 bases and J gave up 6 bases; unmatched junction bases: 12. The full variable domain, with the rest looked up from reference TRBV5-6 and TRBJ2-7, is DAGVTQSPTHLIKTRGQQVTLRCSPKSGHDTVSWYQQALGQGPQFIFQYYEEEERQRGNFPDRFSGHQFPNYSSELNVNALLLGDSALYLCASSILDRVKGEQYFGPGTRLTVT.